This entry features one TCR beta chain sequence. The entry originates in a study of blood T cell repertoires in COVID-19. As for the study in general: In each case, the material was cDNA or gDNA derived from T cells, B-cell-depleted T cells, or PBMCs.

Only in-frame clones appear in the TCRdb table, and some are missing; sequencing was by immunoSEQ multiplex PCR. The sample lists 70,000 to 95,000 clones; around 81% were seen once. Germline V gene data show CDR1 as LNHDA and CDR2 as SQIVND (reference sequence). V lost 2 bases and J 4 bases, leaving 8 bases between the germline ends. CDR3 length: 13 amino acids. The chain links TRBV19 to TRBJ1-2; tentative D call: TRBD1 (6 bases). The source of this sequence is a man older than 75 with active or convalescent COVID-19. Sequencing input: peripheral blood. DNA for the CDR3: TGTGCCAGTAGTATACAACAGGGCTATGGCTACACCTTC. This translates into CASSIQQGYGYTF. Full variable domain (rest looked up from reference TRBV19 and TRBJ1-2): DGGITQSPKYLFRKEGQNVTLSCEQNLNHDAMYWYRQDPGQGLRLIYYSQIVNDFQKGDIAEGYSVSREKKESFPLTVTSAQKNPTAFYLCASSIQQGYGYTFGSGTRLTVV.